This TCR beta chain was profiled in a study of radiation and T cells in renal cell carcinoma. Time point: baseline pretreatment blood. Regarding treatment: 15 Gy SBRT to primary tumor, nephrectomy 4 weeks later. Radiation-treated patients gave blood at baseline, week 2 and week 4. This clone turned up a few times. The antigen is undetermined. Measured with immunoSEQ multiplex PCR; TCRdb has only the in-frame clones, and not every one. The sample contains over 120,000 clones, about 88% of which appear only once. The V gene's germline CDR1 is SEHNR and CDR2 FQNEAQ (reference sequence). The CDR3 loop spans 14 amino acids. V was shortened by 1 base and J by 1 base, with 7 bases between the two germline ends. Study results and limitations: In blood, top tumor clones expanded by 2 weeks, shrinking by 4.

The sample here was blood, taken from a patient whose treatment included radiotherapy and nephrectomy. The receptor was derived from a woman aged 45 to 65 with renal cell carcinoma. This sequence joins TRBV7-9 and TRBJ1-1; D gene uncertain. Here the CDR3 DNA reads TGTGCCAGCAGCTTAGAGGTGGGGAACACTGAAGCTTTCTTT. Amino acid sequence: CASSLEVGNTEAFF.